These 8 T cell receptor beta chains were all obtained from the same sample, sequenced in a study of human T cells and chemical hapten exposure. The time point is: patch test 1, 2 weeks after DPC sensitization. Treatment indicated: therapeutic diphenylcyclopropenone sensitization with weekly scalp DPC. From the RACE reads, TCRdb called clonotypes with MiXCR, one entry per CDR3 protein. The sample gives nearly 350,000 distinct CDR3 sequences, about 7% of which show up once; about 8% is in the top ten. Here the sequenced sample was whole blood, taken in connection with sensitization to the hapten diphenylcyclopropenone (DPC). These receptors originate from a young woman with alopecia areata. Some clones in this sample may be carry-over from other donors' samples.

This clonotype was seen many times. This chain joins TRBV12-3 or TRBV12-4 and TRBJ2-2; 7 positions match TRBD2. Germline trimming cut 6 bases from V and 0 bases from J; bases unmatched to any gene: 4. This CDR3 comprises 15 residues. The CDR3 nucleotides read TGTGCCAGCAGAGCCCGGGGGGCGAACACCGGGGAGCTGTTTTTT. Its protein product is CASRARGANTGELFF.

This clonotype appeared many times. The rearrangement links TRBV20-1 to TRBJ2-3; D perhaps matches TRBD2 (6 bases). Deletions cut 2 bases from V and 9 bases from J, with 12 bases between. Germline lookup yields CDR1 DFQATT and CDR2 SNEGSKA (reference sequence). The CDR3 sequence is 12 residues long. The CDR3 nucleotides are TGCAGTGCTAGATTCGGCGGGGTAACGCAGTATTTT. The encoded protein is CSARFGGVTQYF.

This clonotype has a handful of counts. The chain carries TRBV12-3 or TRBV12-4 and TRBJ1-3; tentative D call: TRBD1 (6 bases). The CDR3 is 14 amino acids. V was pared by 6 bases and J by 4 bases, with 13 bases between. CDR3 coding DNA: TGTGCCAGCAGCAGGGGACTACAGGGAAACACCATATATTTT. Its translation is CASSRGLQGNTIYF.

This clonotype was seen only a few times. This chain links TRBV4-2 with TRBJ1-4; D may be TRBD1 (6 bases). With 3 bases removed from V and 2 bases from J, the gap between germline ends came to 16 bases. Germline CDR1 and CDR2: LGHNA and YNFKEQ. The CDR3 length is 17 residues. The CDR3 DNA is TGTGCCAGCAGCCAGCCCCCCGACAGGTCGACTAATGAAAAACTGTTTTTT. Its translation: CASSQPPDRSTNEKLFF.

In this sample, this clonotype turned up a few times. The V call is TRBV25-1, the J call TRBJ1-4, with D maybe TRBD1 (5 bases). Germline loops: CDR1 MGHDK, CDR2 SYGVNS. V lost 6 bases, J lost 0 bases, and 17 bases lay in between. This CDR3 has 17 residues. CDR3 DNA: TGTGCCAGCAGCCACCAGGGAATCCCCGCAACTAATGAAAAACTGTTTTTT. Translated: CASSHQGIPATNEKLFF.

This clonotype was detected a few times. The chain employs TRBV28 and TRBJ1-6; weak D call: TRBD1 (6 bases). The CDR3 covers 17 residues. The germline V and J ends were trimmed by 6 bases and 0 bases, with 15 bases remaining between them. Germline V gene sequence: CDR1 MDHEN, CDR2 SYDVKM. Here the CDR3 reads CASSYQGPSSYNSPLHF. The DNA of the CDR3 is TGTGCCAGCAGCTATCAGGGGCCGAGCTCCTATAATTCACCCCTCCACTTT.

Many counts were recorded for this clonotype. The chain links TRBV4-1 to TRBJ2-3, with 7 positions matching TRBD2. The junction had 11 bases not matched to a gene; V was cut back by 2 bases and J by 3 bases. Germline CDR1 reads MGHRA; CDR2 reads YSYEKL. CDR3 size: 17 residues. CDR3 sequence: CASSQTYWSGETDTQYF. CDR3 bases: TGCGCCAGCAGCCAAACCTACTGGAGCGGGGAGACAGATACGCAGTATTTT.

The chain uses TRBV18 and TRBJ1-1; D gene ambiguous. The CDR3 runs to 16 residues. Germline CDR1 is KGHSH and CDR2 is LQKENI. The V gene lost 6 bases and the J gene lost 5 bases, with 22 bases spanning the gap. The CDR3 DNA sequence: TGTGCCAGCTCCCTCAGTGTCTCGGCGGGGATTACTGAAGCTTTCTTT. It codes for CASSLSVSAGITEAFF.